This T cell receptor beta chain derives from a study of blood T cell repertoires in COVID-19. Study information: COVID-19 samples, acute and convalescent, were from the United States, Italy and Spain.

For recovered donors of Cohort 3, there were two negative PCRs, clearance, or symptom resolution. In the source study's methods: Amplifying reference gene primers gave estimates of nucleated cell counts. The protocol was immunoSEQ multiplex PCR, while the TCRdb copy is restricted to in-frame clones and leaves out a portion. V, J and clone size reflect that table, while D and trimming were determined from the DNA. This table holds around 250,000 clones, around 86% found once. V was trimmed by 1 base and J by 1 base, leaving 2 bases between them. The germline V gene encodes CDR1 LGHNA and CDR2 YSLEER. This CDR3 spans 14 amino acids.

V usage is TRBV4-3 and J usage is TRBJ1-6, with unresolved D. Sequencing was performed on PBMCs or T cells enriched from blood (not recorded which). The TCR originated in a woman aged 45-59 years who had recovered from COVID-19. The CDR3 reads CASSQASYNSPLHF. DNA of the CDR3: TGCGCCAGCAGCCAAGCGTCCTATAATTCACCCCTCCACTTT.